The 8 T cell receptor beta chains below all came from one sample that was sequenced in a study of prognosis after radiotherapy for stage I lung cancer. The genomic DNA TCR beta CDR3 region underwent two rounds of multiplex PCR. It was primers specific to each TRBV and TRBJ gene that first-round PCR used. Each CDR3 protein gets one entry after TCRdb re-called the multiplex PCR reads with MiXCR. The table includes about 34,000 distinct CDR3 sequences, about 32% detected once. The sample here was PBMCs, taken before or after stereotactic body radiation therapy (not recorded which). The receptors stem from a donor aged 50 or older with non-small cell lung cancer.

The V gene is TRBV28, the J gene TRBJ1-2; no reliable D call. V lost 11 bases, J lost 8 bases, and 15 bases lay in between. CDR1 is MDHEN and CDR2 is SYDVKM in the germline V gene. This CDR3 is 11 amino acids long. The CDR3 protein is CAGGREAGYTF. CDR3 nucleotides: TGTGCCGGAGGCAGAGAAGCCGGCTACACCTTC.

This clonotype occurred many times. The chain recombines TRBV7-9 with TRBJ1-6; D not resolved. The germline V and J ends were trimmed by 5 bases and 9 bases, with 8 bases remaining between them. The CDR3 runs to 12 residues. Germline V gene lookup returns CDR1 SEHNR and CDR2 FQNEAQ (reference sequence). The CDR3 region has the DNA TGTGCCAGCAGCCTCGGCGCTTCACCCCTCCACTTT. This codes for CASSLGASPLHF.

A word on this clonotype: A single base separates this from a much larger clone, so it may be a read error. The CDR3 sequence is CASRAKDSLNGYTF. CDR3 nucleotide sequence: TGTGCCAGCAGAGCGAAGGACAGCCTGAATGGCTACACCTTC. V gene TRBV5-4 combines with J gene TRBJ1-2; D may be TRBD1 (6 bases). Looked up from germline, CDR1 is SGHNT and CDR2 is YYREEE (reference sequence). The CDR3 sequence is 14 residues long. Trimming stripped 5 bases from V and 6 bases from J, with 17 bases between.

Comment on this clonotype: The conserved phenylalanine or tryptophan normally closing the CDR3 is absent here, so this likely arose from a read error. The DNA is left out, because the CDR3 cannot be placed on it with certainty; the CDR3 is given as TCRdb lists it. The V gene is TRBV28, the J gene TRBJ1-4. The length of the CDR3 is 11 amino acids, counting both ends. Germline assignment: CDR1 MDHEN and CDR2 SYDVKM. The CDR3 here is CASSALERPFL.

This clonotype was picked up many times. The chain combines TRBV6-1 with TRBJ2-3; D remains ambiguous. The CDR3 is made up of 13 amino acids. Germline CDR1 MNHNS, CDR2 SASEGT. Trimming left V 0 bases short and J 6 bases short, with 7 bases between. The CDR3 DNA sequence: TGTGCCAGCAGTGAAGCGATTTTCGATACGCAGTATTTT. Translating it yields CASSEAIFDTQYF.

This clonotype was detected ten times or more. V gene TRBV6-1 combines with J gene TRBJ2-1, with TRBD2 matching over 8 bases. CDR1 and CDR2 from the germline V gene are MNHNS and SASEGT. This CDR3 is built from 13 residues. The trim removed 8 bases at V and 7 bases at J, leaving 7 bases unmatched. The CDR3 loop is CASPTPGGNEQFF. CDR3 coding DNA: TGTGCCAGCCCTACACCGGGAGGGAATGAGCAGTTCTTC.

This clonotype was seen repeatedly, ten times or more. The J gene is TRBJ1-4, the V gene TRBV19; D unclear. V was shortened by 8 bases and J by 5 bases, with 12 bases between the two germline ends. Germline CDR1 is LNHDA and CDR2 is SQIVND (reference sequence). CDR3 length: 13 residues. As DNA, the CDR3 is TGTGCCAGTTCCCAGTCGGTGAATGAAAAACTGTTTTTT. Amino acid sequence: CASSQSVNEKLFF.

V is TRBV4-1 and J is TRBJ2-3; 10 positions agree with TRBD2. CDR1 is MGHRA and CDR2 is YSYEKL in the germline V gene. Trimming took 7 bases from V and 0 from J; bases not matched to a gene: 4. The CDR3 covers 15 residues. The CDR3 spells CASIPTSGSTDTQYF. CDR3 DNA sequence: TGCGCCAGCATCCCGACTAGCGGGAGCACAGATACGCAGTATTTT.